This passage covers 23 T cell receptor beta chains from one sample sequenced in a study of T cell responses to AZD1222 COVID-19 vaccine. Method: immunoSEQ multiplex PCR; TCRdb's copy keeps in-frame clones and lacks some. Altogether about 68,000 clones are present, about three quarters being singletons, with the ten largest covering 12%. The sample in question was peripheral blood, obtained on day 0 of AZD1222 vaccination. These receptors originate from an adult in good health.

This chain connects TRBV14 to TRBJ1-2, with a weak D call TRBD1 (5 bases). CDR1 is SGHDN and CDR2 is FVKESK in the germline V gene. V was clipped by 0 bases and J by 7 bases, with 15 bases between them. The CDR3 extends over 15 amino acids. The CDR3 here is CASSQDWAGIGGYTF. The CDR3 DNA sequence: TGTGCCAGCAGCCAAGATTGGGCAGGGATCGGTGGCTACACCTTC.

The CDR3 loop reads CASKPAGGPSDTQYF. The CDR3 nucleotides are TGCGCCAGCAAGCCAGCGGGGGGGCCATCAGATACGCAGTATTTT. J is TRBJ2-3 and V is TRBV10-2; TRBD2 matches 10 bases. V shed 7 bases and J 4 bases; nucleotides not matched to a gene: 8. The germline CDR1 and CDR2 sequences are WSHSY and SAAADI. The CDR3 spans 15 residues.

The gene calls are TRBV7-6 and TRBJ1-5; a weak D match, TRBD1 (6 bases). CDR3 size: 13 residues. The germline gives CDR1 SGHVS, CDR2 FNYEAQ. V was pared by 5 bases and J by 3 bases, with 8 bases between. CDR3: CASSRDNNQPQHF. As DNA, the CDR3 is TGTGCCAGCAGCAGGGACAACAATCAGCCCCAGCATTTT.

This chain links TRBV6-5 with TRBJ1-2, with D possibly being TRBD1 (5 bases). The germline CDR1 and CDR2 sequences are MNHEY and SVGAGI. This CDR3 is 15 amino acids long. Trimming left V 5 bases short and J 4 bases short, with 17 bases between. CDR3: CASSRGGESSYGYTF. The DNA of the CDR3 is TGTGCCAGCAGTCGGGGGGGGGAATCTTCCTATGGCTACACCTTC.

CDR3 bases: TGCGCCAGCAGTACTCACCTGGGAGCCGGGGAGCTGTTTTTT. Protein sequence: CASSTHLGAGELFF. The rearrangement joins TRBV10-1 to TRBJ2-2; tentatively, D is TRBD2 (5 bases). The CDR3 length is 14 residues. The germline gives CDR1 WNHNN, CDR2 SYGVQD (reference sequence). Trimming removed 5 bases from V and 6 bases from J, with 13 bases in between.

V and J are TRBV18 and TRBJ2-3; 7 positions agree with TRBD1. Germline V CDR1 and CDR2: KGHSH, LQKENI. The CDR3 is made up of 14 amino acids. Trimming took 6 bases from V and 1 from J; bases not matched to a gene: 4. The CDR3 DNA reads TGTGCCAGCTCGGACAGGCTGGGCACAGATACGCAGTATTTT. Protein: CASSDRLGTDTQYF.

The V call is TRBV9, the J call TRBJ2-5; TRBD1 matches at 7 bases. The trim removed 3 bases at V and 5 bases at J, leaving 7 bases unmatched. Germline CDR1 is SGDLS and CDR2 is YYNGEE. The CDR3 extends over 14 amino acids. The CDR3 spells CASSGDRVGETQYF. As DNA, the CDR3 is TGTGCCAGCAGCGGCGACAGGGTCGGGGAGACCCAGTACTTC.

The rearrangement uses TRBV19 and TRBJ1-4; TRBD1 agrees at 9 bases. The germline V gene encodes CDR1 LNHDA and CDR2 SQIVND (reference sequence). CDR3 size: 15 residues. Trimming removed 2 bases from V and 8 bases from J; junction bases left unmatched: 6. The CDR3 spells CASSIMGQGGEKLFF. In DNA form, the CDR3 reads TGTGCCAGTAGTATAATGGGACAGGGAGGCGAAAAACTGTTTTTT. Combining the CDR3 with reference TRBV19 and TRBJ1-4 gives the whole variable domain DGGITQSPKYLFRKEGQNVTLSCEQNLNHDAMYWYRQDPGQGLRLIYYSQIVNDFQKGDIAEGYSVSREKKESFPLTVTSAQKNPTAFYLCASSIMGQGGEKLFFGSGTQLSVL.

The chain joins TRBV5-4 to TRBJ2-3; no clear D gene. The length of the CDR3 is 16 residues. From germline, CDR1 is SGHNT and CDR2 YYREEE (reference sequence). The V end lost 4 bases, the J end lost 5 bases, and 20 bases lay between the germline ends. As DNA, the CDR3 is TGTGCCAGCAGCCCCGGGTTGGGCCAGTCCAGAGATACGCAGTATTTT. Amino acids: CASSPGLGQSRDTQYF. Variable domain in full (rest from reference TRBV5-4 and TRBJ2-3): ETGVTQSPTHLIKTRGQQVTLRCSSQSGHNTVSWYQQALGQGPQFIFQYYREEENGRGNFPPRFSGLQFPNYSSELNVNALELDDSALYLCASSPGLGQSRDTQYFGPGTRLTVL.

The chain combines TRBV3-1 (or the pseudogene TRBV3-2) with TRBJ2-7; D is perhaps TRBD1 or TRBD2 (6 bases each). Germline-derived CDR1 and CDR2 are LGHDT and YNNKEL (reference sequence). Trimming shortened V by 1 base and J by 2 bases, and 9 bases separated the two germline ends. The CDR3 length is 14 residues. The CDR3 protein is CASSQGGAAYEQYF. CDR3 DNA sequence: TGTGCCAGCAGCCAAGGGGGGGCGGCCTACGAGCAGTACTTC.

As regards this clone: In the same sample, other DNA sequences code for this CDR3. The rearrangement links TRBV5-1 to TRBJ1-5; D is possibly TRBD1 (6 bases). The germline V gene encodes CDR1 SGHRS and CDR2 YFSETQ. There are 14 residues in the CDR3. V was trimmed by 3 bases and J by 3 bases, leaving 10 bases between them. The DNA for the CDR3 is TGCGCCAGCAGCTCCGGACAGCCCAATCAGCCCCAGCATTTT. Its translation: CASSSGQPNQPQHF.

The chain combines TRBV3-1 (or the pseudogene TRBV3-2) with TRBJ1-1; D gene uncertain. The germline V and J ends were trimmed by 2 bases and 11 bases, with 18 bases remaining between them. Per germline, CDR1 LGHDT and CDR2 YNNKEL (reference sequence). The CDR3 length is 14 residues. As DNA, the CDR3 is TGTGCCAGCAGCCAACTCGGGGTGGCGAGGTGGGCTTTCTTT. Translated, it gives CASSQLGVARWAFF.

This clone was counted only a few times. The V call is TRBV9, the J call TRBJ1-6, with D uncertain. This CDR3 is 13 amino acids long. In germline, CDR1 is SGDLS, CDR2 YYNGEE. Trimming removed 4 bases from V and 11 bases from J, with 13 bases in between. CDR3 protein: CASSPEVETPLHF. CDR3 sequence (DNA): TGTGCCAGCAGCCCAGAGGTCGAGACACCCCTCCACTTT.

This clone was observed a single time. V gene TRBV10-3 combines with J gene TRBJ2-5; tentative D call: TRBD2 (6 bases). Germline assignment: CDR1 ENHRY and CDR2 SYGVKD. CDR3 size: 14 residues. Deletions cut 4 bases from V and 2 bases from J, with 11 bases between. CDR3 coding DNA: TGTGCCATCAGTGGCGGAGGGCCTCAAGAGACCCAGTACTTC. Translated: CAISGGGPQETQYF.

The V and J genes are TRBV3-1 (or the pseudogene TRBV3-2) and TRBJ2-2; 9 positions agree with TRBD1. Trimming took 0 bases from V and 1 from J; bases not matched to a gene: 3. CDR1 is LGHDT and CDR2 is YNNKEL in the germline V gene (reference sequence). CDR3 length: 17 amino acids. In nucleotides, the CDR3 is TGTGCCAGCAGCCAAGACAGGACAGGGGAGAACACCGGGGAGCTGTTTTTT. It is translated as CASSQDRTGENTGELFF.

The chain has TRBV3-1 (or the pseudogene TRBV3-2) and TRBJ1-1; D not resolved. V shed 0 bases and J shed 1 base, with 12 bases lying between them. The CDR3 runs 16 residues. The V gene's germline CDR1 is LGHDT and CDR2 YNNKEL (reference sequence). Here the CDR3 reads CASSQDLSWGNTEAFF. CDR3 DNA sequence: TGTGCCAGCAGCCAAGATTTGAGTTGGGGGAACACTGAAGCTTTCTTT.

The chain uses TRBV9 and TRBJ2-5, with a tentative D call TRBD1 (5 bases). Trimming cost V 0 bases and J 2 bases, with 8 bases left between them. CDR1 SGDLS and CDR2 YYNGEE come from the germline V gene. The CDR3 loop spans 14 amino acids. The CDR3 spells CASSVGTQQETQYF. The CDR3 nucleotides read TGTGCCAGCAGCGTAGGGACACAGCAAGAGACCCAGTACTTC.

V gene TRBV24-1 combines with J gene TRBJ1-5; possibly TRBD1 for D (6 bases). Germline loops: CDR1 KGHDR, CDR2 SFDVKD. This CDR3 is built from 13 residues. Trimming removed 7 bases at V and 9 bases at J, with 15 bases between. CDR3 in DNA: TGTGCCACCAGCGGGGGCGGACCCATGCCCCAGCATTTT. This sequence encodes CATSGGGPMPQHF.

The rearrangement links TRBV7-2 to TRBJ2-3; D gene ambiguous. Trimming cost V 5 bases and J 0 bases, with 12 bases left between them. Germline lookup yields CDR1 SGHTA and CDR2 FQGNSA. The CDR3 is made up of 15 amino acids. The chain's CDR3 is CASSTSYGSTDTQYF. DNA for the CDR3: TGTGCCAGCAGCACTTCCTATGGTAGCACAGATACGCAGTATTTT.

The chain is built from TRBV30 and TRBJ2-4; D is ambiguous. Germline V CDR1 and CDR2: GTSNPN, SVGIG (reference sequence). V was cut by 8 bases and J by 8 bases, with 13 bases left in between. The CDR3 totals 11 residues. CDR3 region: CALQTADIQYF. CDR3 nucleotides: TGTGCCCTCCAGACCGCCGACATTCAGTACTTC. Combining the CDR3 with reference TRBV30 and TRBJ2-4 gives the whole variable domain SQTIHQWPATLVQPVGSPLSLECTVEGTSNPNLYWYRQAAGRGLQLLFYSVGIGQISSEVPQNLSASRPQDRQFILSSKKLLLSDSGFYLCALQTADIQYFGAGTRLSVL.

J is TRBJ2-1 and V is TRBV30; D tentatively reads TRBD1 or TRBD2 (5 bases each). The germline gives CDR1 GTSNPN, CDR2 SVGIG (reference sequence). The germline V and J ends were trimmed by 5 bases and 2 bases, with 10 bases remaining between them. The CDR3 loop spans 13 amino acids. CDR3: CAWWDGTYNEQFF. CDR3 DNA sequence: TGTGCCTGGTGGGACGGAACCTACAATGAGCAGTTCTTC.

The V gene is TRBV5-1, the J gene TRBJ2-3, with D unresolved. Germline CDR1 is SGHRS and CDR2 is YFSETQ. The CDR3 has 13 residues. V lost 4 bases, J lost 3 bases, and 9 bases lay in between. CDR3 nucleotide sequence: TGCGCCAGCAGCCCGTCCGAAACAGATACGCAGTATTTT. It is translated as CASSPSETDTQYF.

A single count supports this clone. This sequence joins TRBV3-1 (or the pseudogene TRBV3-2) and TRBJ2-1; possible D gene TRBD2, 5 bases. Looked up from germline, CDR1 is LGHDT and CDR2 is YNNKEL (reference sequence). This CDR3 is built from 11 residues. The ends were cut back, 4 bases at V and 12 bases at J, with 10 bases in the middle. CDR3 protein: CASSRGEGQFF. As DNA, the CDR3 is TGTGCCAGCAGCCGGGGTGAGGGGCAGTTCTTC.